This T cell receptor (beta chain) was sequenced during a study of Graves' ophthalmopathy and Graves' hyperthyroidism. Points from the study as a whole: Blood contained most expanded thyroid clonotypes exceeding 0.001 frequency.

Clinical symptoms, serum thyroxine, TRAb, thyroid ultrasound and orbital computed tomography formed the basis of diagnosis. As to this clonotype: Antigen unknown.

This CDR3 contains 13 residues. Per germline, CDR1 SEHNR and CDR2 FQNEAQ (reference sequence). Trimming took off 0 bases at V and 9 bases at J, with 9 bases between the two ends. The sequenced template was RNA, covering the TCR beta CDR3 region. RT-PCR in the first round used HTBI primers; a second-round multiplex PCR followed. TCRdb itself ran the multiplex PCR reads through MiXCR, one entry per CDR3 protein. Altogether around 1.1 million distinct CDR3 sequences are present, about 40% being singletons, with the ten largest covering 11%. The chain carries TRBV7-9 and TRBJ1-5; D is unclear. Material for sequencing was peripheral blood or thyroid tissue (not recorded which). The TCR originated in an adult man with Graves' hyperthyroidism. This CDR3 reads CASSLAGPGPQHF. CDR3 DNA sequence: TGTGCCAGCAGCTTAGCAGGGCCGGGGCCCCAGCATTTT.